One sample yielded the 19 T cell receptor beta chains listed below, sequenced in a study of CD8+ T cells in alopecia areata (dated by TCRdb to 2016 to 2018). What this sample's time point label stands for: baseline before oral tofacitinib. Library prep was done by the immunoSEQ multiplex PCR assay. To provide template for TCR sequencing, every sample had RNA extracted and reverse transcribed into cDNA. What TCRdb holds here is the immuneACCESS table cut down to in-frame rearrangements. Part of the clones is not present; checked against another copy, under half of the missing clones reflect an unresolved V gene, and the others are unexplained. The sample table holds 200,000 to 250,000 clones, of which 65% to 70% were seen once. Of the sample, around 1.2% is held by the ten largest clones. The sequencing here drew on CD4+ T cells sorted from blood, taken at week 0. The source of these receptors is a human donor with alopecia areata.

The V call is TRBV4-3, the J call TRBJ1-2; no firm D call. The CDR3 loop spans 14 amino acids. Germline CDR1 reads LGHNA; CDR2 reads YSLEER. V was cut by 3 bases and J by 8 bases, with 16 bases left in between. The CDR3 is CASSQSGSRWGYTF. CDR3 sequence (DNA): TGCGCCAGCAGCCAGAGTGGGTCCAGGTGGGGCTACACCTTC.

V is TRBV30 and J is TRBJ1-2, with D uncertain. Trimming pared 7 bases from V and 3 bases from J, leaving 9 bases between. This CDR3 spans 11 amino acids. Germline CDR1 reads GTSNPN; CDR2 reads SVGIG (reference sequence). The CDR3 loop is CASGSDYGYTF. In nucleotides, the CDR3 is TGTGCCTCGGGGTCTGACTATGGCTACACCTTC.

In DNA form, the CDR3 reads TGTGCCAGCAGCTTAAACAATGAGCAGTTCTTC. This gives the protein CASSLNNEQFF. The V gene is TRBV7-6, the J gene TRBJ2-1; D is unresolved. CDR3 size: 11 residues. Germline V CDR1 and CDR2: SGHVS, FNYEAQ. V was shortened by 2 bases and J by 5 bases, with 1 base between the two germline ends.

This clone has just one count. The CDR3 DNA sequence: TGTGCCAGCAGCTTGGCAATCTATGAGCAGTTCTTC. Residues: CASSLAIYEQFF. The rearrangement uses TRBV5-6 and TRBJ2-1; no clear D gene. V was shortened by 0 bases and J by 8 bases, with 6 bases between the two germline ends. Germline V gene data show CDR1 as SGHDT and CDR2 as YYEEEE. The CDR3 has 12 residues.

The genes are TRBV5-6 and TRBJ2-1; TRBD1 aligns across 10 bases. The CDR3 is made up of 15 amino acids. After removal of 3 bases from V and 4 bases from J, the junction contained 4 bases not matched to a gene. Germline V gene data show CDR1 as SGHDT and CDR2 as YYEEEE. The CDR3 loop is CASSWGQGIYNEQFF. The CDR3, as DNA: TGTGCCAGCAGCTGGGGACAGGGGATTTACAATGAGCAGTTCTTC. The variable domain in full, completed from reference TRBV5-6 and TRBJ2-1, reads DAGVTQSPTHLIKTRGQQVTLRCSPKSGHDTVSWYQQALGQGPQFIFQYYEEEERQRGNFPDRFSGHQFPNYSSELNVNALLLGDSALYLCASSWGQGIYNEQFFGPGTRLTVL.

This clone was observed a handful of times. Other nucleotide sequences in the sample specify the same CDR3. J is TRBJ2-7 and V is TRBV29-1; 10 nucleotides line up with TRBD1. After removal of 4 bases from V and 2 bases from J, the junction contained 2 bases not matched to a gene. The CDR3 is 13 amino acids. Germline CDR1 SQVTM, CDR2 ANQGSEA. The CDR3: CSVVGTGAYEQYF. The CDR3 DNA is TGCAGCGTTGTTGGGACAGGGGCCTACGAGCAGTACTTC.

The V and J genes are TRBV15 and TRBJ2-4, with D perhaps given as TRBD1 or TRBD2 (5 bases each). This CDR3 comprises 14 residues. Germline assignment: CDR1 LNHNV and CDR2 YYDKDF (reference sequence). V dropped 1 base and J dropped 5 bases, with 9 bases sitting between them. For the CDR3, the DNA is TGTGCCACCAGCAGAGGGGGGACGGAAAACATTCAGTACTTC. Amino acid sequence: CATSRGGTENIQYF.

The chain carries TRBV30 and TRBJ2-7; tentatively, D is TRBD2 (7 bases). V lost 7 bases, J lost 2 bases, and 15 bases lay in between. The CDR3 length is 13 residues. The germline gives CDR1 GTSNPN, CDR2 SVGIG (reference sequence). CDR3 in DNA: TGTGCCTCCACAGGGAGGGGGGCCTACGAGCAGTACTTC. This gives the protein CASTGRGAYEQYF.

J is TRBJ2-5 and V is TRBV9, with TRBD1 matching over 10 bases. V lost 4 bases, J lost 5 bases, and 8 bases stayed unmatched. This CDR3 contains 15 residues. CDR1 is SGDLS, CDR2 YYNGEE, per germline. Written as DNA, the CDR3 is TGTGCCAGCAGCACCAGACAGGGGGCCTATGAGACCCAGTACTTC. Encoded protein: CASSTRQGAYETQYF. The full variable domain, rest sourced from reference TRBV9 and TRBJ2-5, is DSGVTQTPKHLITATGQRVTLRCSPRSGDLSVYWYQQSLDQGLQFLIQYYNGEERAKGNILERFSAQQFPDLHSELNLSSLELGDSALYFCASSTRQGAYETQYFGPGTRLLVL.

V usage is TRBV9 and J usage is TRBJ2-7; D possibly uses TRBD1 or TRBD2 (5 bases each). This CDR3 contains 13 residues. V was trimmed by 0 bases and J by 7 bases, leaving 11 bases between them. Germline CDR1 SGDLS, CDR2 YYNGEE. The CDR3, as DNA: TGTGCCAGCAGCGTAGGGCTAGCAGGGGAGCAGTACTTC. It yields the protein CASSVGLAGEQYF.

The rearrangement links TRBV7-2 to TRBJ2-1; D may be TRBD1 (6 bases). Trimming removed 3 bases from V and 0 bases from J, with 9 bases in between. The CDR3 is made up of 15 amino acids. The germline V gene encodes CDR1 SGHTA and CDR2 FQGNSA. The CDR3 sequence: CASSFTGSSYNEQFF. The CDR3 nucleotides are TGTGCCAGCAGCTTTACAGGGAGCTCCTACAATGAGCAGTTCTTC.

The J gene is TRBJ2-7, the V gene TRBV11-1, with TRBD1 matching 9 bases. Germline V gene sequence: CDR1 SGHAT, CDR2 FQDESV (reference sequence). The length of the CDR3 is 15 residues. Unmatched junction bases numbered 8, after V lost 5 bases and J lost 3 bases. The CDR3 reads CASSPRDRAFYEQYF. CDR3 nucleotide sequence: TGTGCCAGCAGCCCCCGGGACAGGGCGTTCTACGAGCAGTACTTC.

The chain carries TRBV29-1 and TRBJ1-4; the D gene is possibly TRBD1 (6 bases). In germline, CDR1 is SQVTM, CDR2 ANQGSEA. The CDR3 has 12 amino acids. The CDR3 region is CSVGGRREKLFF. CDR3 DNA sequence: TGCAGTGTGGGGGGGCGACGCGAAAAACTGTTTTTT.

V usage is TRBV11-2 and J usage is TRBJ2-7; D may be TRBD1 or TRBD2 (5 bases each). Germline CDR1 is SGHAT and CDR2 is FQNNGV. Trimming removed 5 bases from V and 3 bases from J, with 17 bases in between. CDR3 length: 15 residues. The CDR3 sequence is CASSPSGRAGYEQYF. CDR3 DNA: TGTGCCAGCAGCCCCAGCGGCAGGGCGGGCTACGAGCAGTACTTC. Based on the CDR3 plus reference TRBV11-2 and TRBJ2-7, the full variable domain is EAGVAQSPRYKIIEKRQSVAFWCNPISGHATLYWYQQILGQGPKLLIQFQNNGVVDDSQLPKDRFSAERLKGVDSTLKIQPAKLEDSAVYLCASSPSGRAGYEQYFGPGTRLTVT.

The gene calls are TRBV4-3 and TRBJ1-2; a weak D match, TRBD1 (6 bases). Germline CDR1 LGHNA, CDR2 YSLEER. V was cut by 3 bases and J by 4 bases, with 9 bases left in between. This CDR3 has 13 amino acids. Here the CDR3 DNA reads TGCGCCAGCAGCCATGACAGGCCCTATGGCTACACCTTC. Amino acid sequence: CASSHDRPYGYTF.

The DNA of the CDR3 is TGTGCCAGCAGCGTAGATCAAGGATTCCAAGAGACCCAGTACTTC. Translating it yields CASSVDQGFQETQYF. The chain employs TRBV9 and TRBJ2-5; no clear D. Between the trimmed V and J ends, which lost 0 bases and 1 base, there was a span of 10 bases. This CDR3 is 15 amino acids long. Per the germline V gene, CDR1 is SGDLS and CDR2 is YYNGEE.

The chain employs TRBV7-9 and TRBJ1-2; tentatively, D is TRBD1 (6 bases). CDR1 and CDR2 (germline): SEHNR, FQNEAQ (reference sequence). Trimming cost V 5 bases and J 5 bases, with 12 bases left between them. The CDR3 sequence is 13 residues long. CDR3 DNA sequence: TGTGCCAGCAGCCTAGACAGGATTTATGGCTACACCTTC. Translated: CASSLDRIYGYTF.

This clone was found a few times. CDR3 sequence reads: CASSRHEGQETQYF. Here the CDR3 DNA reads TGTGCCAGCAGCCGTCATGAGGGCCAAGAGACCCAGTACTTC. The J gene is TRBJ2-5, the V gene TRBV7-9, with a weak D call TRBD2 (5 bases). Between the trimmed V and J ends, which lost 5 bases and 1 base, there was a span of 11 bases. This CDR3 comprises 14 residues. Per the germline V gene, CDR1 is SEHNR and CDR2 is FQNEAQ (reference sequence). The variable domain in full, with the rest retrieved from reference TRBV7-9 and TRBJ2-5, is DTGVSQNPRHKITKRGQNVTFRCDPISEHNRLYWYRQTLGQGPEFLTYFQNEAQLEKSRLLSDRFSAERPKGSFSTLEIQRTEQGDSAMYLCASSRHEGQETQYFGPGTRLLVL.

The CDR3 DNA reads TGTGCCAGCAGCCAATCCACCTACGAGCAGTACTTC. This translates into CASSQSTYEQYF. The V gene is TRBV4-2, the J gene TRBJ2-7; D gene unclear. Germline CDR1 reads LGHNA; CDR2 reads YNFKEQ. V was pared by 2 bases and J by 2 bases, with 4 bases between. The CDR3 extends over 12 amino acids.